Sequencing of this TCR beta chain was carried out in a study of T cells expressing NK-cell markers. CDR1 SGHAT and CDR2 FQNNGV come from the germline V gene. The CDR3 runs 18 residues. TCRdb re-called the 5' RACE reads and shows each CDR3 protein once, DNA omitted. Its table records 350,000 to 400,000 distinct CDR3 sequences. Material: blood T cells: a sorted CD56 or NKG2C T cell subset, CD4+ or CD8+ T cells, or bulk PBMC T cells (not recorded which). The rearrangement joins TRBV11-2 to TRBJ2-6; TCRdb proposes TRBD2, but this gene call is untestable without DNA. The source of this sequence is a woman in her 50s in good health. CDR3 sequence: CASSSTRGLFSGANVLTF.